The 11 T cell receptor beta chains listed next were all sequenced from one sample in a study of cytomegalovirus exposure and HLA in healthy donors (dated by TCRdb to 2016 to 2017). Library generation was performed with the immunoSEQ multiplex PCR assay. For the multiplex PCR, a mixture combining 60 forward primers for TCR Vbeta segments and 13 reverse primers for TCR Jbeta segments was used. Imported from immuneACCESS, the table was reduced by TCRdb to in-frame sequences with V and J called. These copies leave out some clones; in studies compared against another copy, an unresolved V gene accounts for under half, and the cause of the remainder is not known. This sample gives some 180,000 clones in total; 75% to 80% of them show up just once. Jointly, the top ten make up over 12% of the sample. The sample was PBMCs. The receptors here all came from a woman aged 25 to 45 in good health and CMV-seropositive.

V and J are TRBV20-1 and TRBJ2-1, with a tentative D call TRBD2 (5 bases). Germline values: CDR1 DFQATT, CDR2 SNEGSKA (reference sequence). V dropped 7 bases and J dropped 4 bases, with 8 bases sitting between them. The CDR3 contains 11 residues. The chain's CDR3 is CSGREYNEQFF. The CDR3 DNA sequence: TGCAGTGGACGGGAATACAATGAGCAGTTCTTC.

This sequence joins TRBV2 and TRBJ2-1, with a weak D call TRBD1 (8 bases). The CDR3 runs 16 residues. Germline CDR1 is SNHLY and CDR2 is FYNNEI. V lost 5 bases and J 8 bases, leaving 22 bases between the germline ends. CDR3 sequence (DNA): TGTGCCAGCAGTCGGTGGACAGGGCAGGGGAGGGATGAGCAGTTCTTC. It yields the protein CASSRWTGQGRDEQFF.

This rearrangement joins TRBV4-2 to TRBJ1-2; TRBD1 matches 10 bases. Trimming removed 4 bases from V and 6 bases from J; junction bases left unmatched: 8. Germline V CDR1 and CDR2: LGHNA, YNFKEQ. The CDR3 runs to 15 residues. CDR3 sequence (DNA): TGTGCCAGCAGCCTTCCGGGACAGGGGTCTCATGGCTACACCTTC. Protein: CASSLPGQGSHGYTF.

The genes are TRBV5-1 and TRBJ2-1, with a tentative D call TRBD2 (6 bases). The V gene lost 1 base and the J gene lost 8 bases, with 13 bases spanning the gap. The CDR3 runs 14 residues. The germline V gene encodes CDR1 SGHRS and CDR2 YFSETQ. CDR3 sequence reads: CASSLLRESDEQFF. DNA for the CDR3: TGCGCCAGCAGCTTGCTACGGGAGTCGGATGAGCAGTTCTTC.

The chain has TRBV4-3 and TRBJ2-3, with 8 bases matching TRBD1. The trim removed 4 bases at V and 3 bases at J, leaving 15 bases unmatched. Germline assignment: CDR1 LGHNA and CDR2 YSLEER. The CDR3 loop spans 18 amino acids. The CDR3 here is CASSLGWGAGGMTDTQYF. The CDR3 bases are TGCGCCAGCAGCCTGGGCTGGGGTGCAGGGGGCATGACAGATACGCAGTATTTT.

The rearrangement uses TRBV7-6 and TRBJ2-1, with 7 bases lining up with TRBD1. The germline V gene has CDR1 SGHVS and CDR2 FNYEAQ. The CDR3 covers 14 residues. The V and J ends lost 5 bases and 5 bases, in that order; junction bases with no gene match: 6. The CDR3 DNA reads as TGTGCCAGCAGCCCAAGACAGGGACACAATGAGCAGTTCTTC. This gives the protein CASSPRQGHNEQFF.

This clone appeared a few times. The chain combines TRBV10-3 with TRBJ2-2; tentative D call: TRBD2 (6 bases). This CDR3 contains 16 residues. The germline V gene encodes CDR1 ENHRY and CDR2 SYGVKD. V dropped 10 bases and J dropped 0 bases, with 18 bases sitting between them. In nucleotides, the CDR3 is TGTGCCACGGACCCCGGCGGGGATTCGAACACCGGGGAGCTGTTTTTT. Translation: CATDPGGDSNTGELFF.

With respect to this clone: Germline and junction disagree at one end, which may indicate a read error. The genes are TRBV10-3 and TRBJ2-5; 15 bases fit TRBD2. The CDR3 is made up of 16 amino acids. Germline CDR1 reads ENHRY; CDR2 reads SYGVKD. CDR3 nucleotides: TGTGCCATCAGTGAGGGGACTAGCGGGAGGCAAGGGACCCAGTACTTC. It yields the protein CAISEGTSGRQGTQYF.

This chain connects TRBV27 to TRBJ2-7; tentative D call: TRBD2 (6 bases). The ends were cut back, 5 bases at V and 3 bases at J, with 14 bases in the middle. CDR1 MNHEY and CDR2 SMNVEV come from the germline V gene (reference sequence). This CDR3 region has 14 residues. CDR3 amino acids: CASSPSGTVYEQYF. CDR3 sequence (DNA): TGTGCCAGCAGTCCCTCCGGGACTGTCTACGAGCAGTACTTC.

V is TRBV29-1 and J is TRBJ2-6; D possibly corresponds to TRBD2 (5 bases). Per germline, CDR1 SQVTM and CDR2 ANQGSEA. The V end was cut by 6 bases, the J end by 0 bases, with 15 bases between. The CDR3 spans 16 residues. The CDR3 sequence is CSVLAWETSGANVLTF. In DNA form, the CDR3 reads TGCAGCGTCCTCGCGTGGGAGACCTCTGGGGCCAACGTCCTGACTTTC.

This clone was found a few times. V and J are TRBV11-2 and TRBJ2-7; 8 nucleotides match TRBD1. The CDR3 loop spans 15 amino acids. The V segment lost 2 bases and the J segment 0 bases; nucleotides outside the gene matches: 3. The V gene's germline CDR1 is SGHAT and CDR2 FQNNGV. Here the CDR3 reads CASSLTQGASYEQYF. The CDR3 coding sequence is TGTGCCAGCAGCTTAACTCAGGGGGCCTCCTACGAGCAGTACTTC.